Shown below are 21 T cell receptor beta chains from a single sample sequenced in a study of breast tumors, draining lymph nodes, adjacent tissues. Breast cancer patients provided tissue from their axillary draining lymph nodes. One entry per CDR3 protein, called by TCRdb with MiXCR from the multiplex PCR reads. The table lists under 300,000 distinct CDR3 sequences, less than 35% of them singletons. The sequencing input was axillary lymph node tissue. All receptors derive from a female donor with breast cancer. Some clones in this sample may be carry-over from other donors' samples.

As regards this clonotype: Since a much larger clone is just one base distant, this may be a read error. V and J are TRBV2 and TRBJ2-5, with D unclear. Germline CDR1 reads SNHLY; CDR2 reads FYNNEI. Trimming removed 3 bases from V and 4 bases from J, with 12 bases in between. This CDR3 is 14 amino acids long. DNA for the CDR3: TGTGCCAGCAGTGAGATGGCGGTGGGAGAGACCCAGTACTTC. This codes for CASSEMAVGETQYF.

This clonotype was seen many times. This chain uses TRBV3-1 with TRBJ2-1; D not resolved. V gave up 1 base and J gave up 10 bases, with 14 bases separating them. The CDR3 loop spans 14 amino acids. Germline assignment: CDR1 LGHDT and CDR2 YNNKEL (reference sequence). The CDR3 DNA follows: TGTGCCAGCAGCCAAGTTCGCCGCGCGGAAGAGCAGTTCTTC. It yields the protein CASSQVRRAEEQFF.

This clonotype was picked up many times. The chain links TRBV5-1 to TRBJ1-2; perhaps TRBD1 as D (5 bases). The CDR3 has 14 residues. V lost 2 bases to trimming and J lost 8 bases, with 16 bases between them. Germline V gene lookup returns CDR1 SGHRS and CDR2 YFSETQ. CDR3 sequence reads: CASSLGDSPGGYTF. The CDR3 region has the DNA TGCGCCAGCAGCTTAGGCGACAGCCCTGGAGGCTACACCTTC.

This clonotype appeared many times. This chain connects TRBV5-1 to TRBJ2-7; 10 bases map to TRBD2. V shed 0 bases and J 5 bases; nucleotides not matched to a gene: 8. The CDR3 totals 16 residues. Germline loops: CDR1 SGHRS, CDR2 YFSETQ. CDR3 region: CASSLALASGSDEQYF. Here the CDR3 DNA reads TGCGCCAGCAGCTTGGCCTTGGCTAGCGGGAGCGACGAGCAGTACTTC.

This clonotype was recorded at least ten times. The genes are TRBV29-1 and TRBJ1-2, with 8 bases matching TRBD1. The J segment lost 5 bases and the V segment lost 7 bases, leaving 9 bases of the junction unmatched. Per germline, CDR1 SQVTM and CDR2 ANQGSEA. The length of the CDR3 is 13 residues. CDR3 sequence reads: CSASQGDRYGYTF. In DNA, the CDR3 is TGCAGCGCTTCACAGGGGGATCGATATGGCTACACCTTC.

This clonotype was seen a handful of times. This may be a read error: a much more frequent sequence differs by one nucleotide. The J gene is TRBJ1-5, the V gene TRBV20-1; D ambiguous. Germline CDR1 and CDR2: DFQATT and SNEGSKA (reference sequence). The CDR3 extends over 14 amino acids. The CDR3 nucleotides read TGCAGTGCTAGTCCGGAGCGCGTCAATCCGCCCCAGCATTTT. Translated: CSASPERVNPPQHF.

In this sample, this clonotype turned up a few times. The rearrangement joins TRBV19 to TRBJ2-6, with TRBD2 matching over 7 bases. The CDR3 spans 18 residues. From germline, CDR1 is LNHDA and CDR2 SQIVND (reference sequence). The V and J ends lost 3 bases and 3 bases, in that order; junction bases with no gene match: 11. The CDR3 protein is CASSMIRGAGVGANVLTF. As DNA, the CDR3 is TGTGCCAGTAGTATGATAAGGGGCGCGGGAGTTGGGGCCAACGTCCTGACTTTC. The full variable domain, completed using reference TRBV19 and TRBJ2-6, is DGGITQSPKYLFRKEGQNVTLSCEQNLNHDAMYWYRQDPGQGLRLIYYSQIVNDFQKGDIAEGYSVSREKKESFPLTVTSAQKNPTAFYLCASSMIRGAGVGANVLTFGAGSRLTVL.

Worth noting for this clonotype: A clone one base away is much larger, so this may be a read error. The chain is built from TRBV11-3 and TRBJ2-7, with 8 bases identical to TRBD2. Trimming at V came to 4 bases and at J to 3 bases, leaving 8 bases not matched to a gene. CDR3 length: 15 residues. In germline, CDR1 is SGHNT, CDR2 YENEEA. The CDR3 sequence is CASSWNSGTVYEQYF. In nucleotides, the CDR3 is TGTGCCAGCAGCTGGAATAGCGGGACTGTCTACGAGCAGTACTTC.

This clonotype showed up many times. Here the CDR3 DNA reads TGTGCCAGCAGCTTAGTAGCGGGAACACCTGACAATGAGCAGTTCTTC. This translates into CASSLVAGTPDNEQFF. The chain couples TRBV7-9 to TRBJ2-1, with TRBD2 matching over 8 bases. There are 16 residues in the CDR3. CDR1 is SEHNR, CDR2 FQNEAQ, per germline (reference sequence). J gave up 5 bases and V 1 base, and 7 bases lay outside the gene matches.

This clonotype was recorded only once. This may come from a read error, since a much larger clone is one base off. This sequence joins TRBV12-5 and TRBJ2-2, with D perhaps matching TRBD1 (5 bases). The germline CDR1 and CDR2 sequences are LGHNT and FRNRAP. This CDR3 spans 16 amino acids. V was clipped by 4 bases and J by 1 base, with 13 bases between them. CDR3 in DNA: TGTGCTAGTGGTTCGGTACTGGACAAGAACACCGGGGAGCTGTTTTTT. It translates to CASGSVLDKNTGELFF.

This clonotype was detected ten times or more. The CDR3 DNA is TGTGCCACCAGCACTGGGACAGGGGGCTCCTACGAGCAGTACTTC. It encodes CATSTGTGGSYEQYF. This chain joins TRBV15 and TRBJ2-7, with 11 bases identical to TRBD1. The V gene's germline CDR1 is LNHNV and CDR2 YYDKDF (reference sequence). V was clipped by 4 bases and J by 0 bases; unmatched bases: 2. The CDR3 is made up of 15 amino acids. Based on the CDR3 plus reference TRBV15 and TRBJ2-7, the full variable domain is DAMVIQNPRYQVTQFGKPVTLSCSQTLNHNVMYWYQQKSSQAPKLLFHYYDKDFNNEADTPDNFQSRRPNTSFCFLDIRSPGLGDTAMYLCATSTGTGGSYEQYFGPGTRLTVT.

This clonotype was seen many times. The chain couples TRBV5-1 to TRBJ2-3; 10 nucleotides align to TRBD2. The CDR3 runs 16 residues. The trim removed 5 bases at V and 2 bases at J, leaving 8 bases unmatched. The germline V gene has CDR1 SGHRS and CDR2 YFSETQ. CDR3 in amino acids: CASSRTSGIITDTQYF. CDR3 nucleotide sequence: TGCGCCAGCAGTCGGACTAGCGGTATTATCACAGATACGCAGTATTTT.

This clonotype was recorded many times. The V call is TRBV20-1, the J call TRBJ2-7, with 8 bases fitting TRBD1. The CDR3 extends over 14 amino acids. Germline-derived CDR1 and CDR2 are DFQATT and SNEGSKA (reference sequence). V gave up 3 bases and J gave up 3 bases; unmatched junction bases: 7. The CDR3 DNA reads TGCAGTGCTAGCAGGGGGCGCTTGGGCTACGAGCAGTACTTC. It encodes CSASRGRLGYEQYF.

The table lists this clonotype with many counts. The chain joins TRBV7-3 to TRBJ2-3; TRBD2 matches at 11 bases. This CDR3 is built from 16 residues. The germline CDR1 and CDR2 sequences are SGHTA and FQGTGA. Trimming at V came to 5 bases and at J to 0 bases, leaving 4 bases not matched to a gene. The chain's CDR3 is CASSPGTSGSTDTQYF. In DNA form, the CDR3 reads TGTGCCAGCAGCCCCGGGACTAGCGGAAGCACAGATACGCAGTATTTT.

This clonotype occurred once. The chain employs TRBV2 and TRBJ2-2, with D maybe TRBD1 (5 bases). Germline-derived CDR1 and CDR2 are SNHLY and FYNNEI. V was pared by 7 bases and J by 3 bases, with 12 bases between. This CDR3 region has 14 residues. CDR3 bases: TGTGCCAGCATAGAGGACACCTACACCGGGGAGCTGTTTTTT. Translating it yields CASIEDTYTGELFF.

This chain's CDR3 is CASSYPGVASGYTF. CDR3 in DNA: TGTGCCAGCAGTTACCCAGGGGTGGCCTCTGGCTACACCTTC. The chain has TRBV6-2 or TRBV6-3 and TRBJ1-2; D is possibly TRBD1 (6 bases). CDR3 length equals 14 residues. Germline CDR1 is MNHEY and CDR2 is SVGEGT. V shed 2 bases and J shed 7 bases, with 14 bases lying between them.

The rearrangement uses TRBV7-9 and TRBJ1-3; D unclear. Trimming cost V 4 bases and J 8 bases, with 12 bases left between them. CDR1 and CDR2 (germline): SEHNR, FQNEAQ (reference sequence). The CDR3 has 13 amino acids. CDR3 nucleotide sequence: TGTGCCAGCAGCTCCCCCTATGGCTACACCATATATTTT. Protein: CASSSPYGYTIYF.

This clonotype was counted between two and nine times. A much bigger clone sits one base away, suggesting this may be a read error. The V gene is TRBV7-9, the J gene TRBJ2-5, with D perhaps given as TRBD1 or TRBD2 (5 bases each). The CDR3 spans 17 residues. Germline CDR1 reads SEHNR; CDR2 reads FQNEAQ (reference sequence). DNA of the CDR3: TGTGCCAGCAGCTTGCTTACGGCGGCATCTGGGGGAGAGGCCCAGTACTTC. It encodes CASSLLTAASGGEAQYF.

This clonotype was found many times. The rearrangement links TRBV5-1 to TRBJ2-2; possibly TRBD2 for D (5 bases). V lost 6 bases and J lost 1, with 13 bases in between. Germline assignment: CDR1 SGHRS and CDR2 YFSETQ. There are 15 residues in the CDR3. CDR3 sequence (DNA): TGCGCCAGCAAGGAGGCGGTAGGGAACACCGGGGAGCTGTTTTTT. Amino acids: CASKEAVGNTGELFF.

This clonotype has at least ten counts. The J gene is TRBJ1-3, the V gene TRBV19; 7 bases match TRBD1. Losses at the gene ends were 7 bases for V and 0 bases for J; bases not matched to a gene: 12. CDR1 and CDR2 from the germline V gene are LNHDA and SQIVND (reference sequence). The CDR3 sequence is 17 residues long. The CDR3 DNA sequence: TGTGCCAGTAACCCTCAGGGGGGCCTACTCTCTGGAAACACCATATATTTT. Its protein is CASNPQGGLLSGNTIYF.

The V call is TRBV5-4, the J call TRBJ2-5, with 9 positions matching TRBD2. Per germline, CDR1 SGHNT and CDR2 YYREEE (reference sequence). The CDR3 spans 15 residues. The V and J ends lost 7 bases and 4 bases, in that order; junction bases with no gene match: 11. CDR3 residues: CASGSWAAGGETQYF. DNA for the CDR3: TGTGCCAGCGGCTCTTGGGCAGCGGGGGGAGAGACCCAGTACTTC. Filled out from reference TRBV5-4 and TRBJ2-5, the complete variable domain reads ETGVTQSPTHLIKTRGQQVTLRCSSQSGHNTVSWYQQALGQGPQFIFQYYREEENGRGNFPPRFSGLQFPNYSSELNVNALELDDSALYLCASGSWAAGGETQYFGPGTRLLVL.